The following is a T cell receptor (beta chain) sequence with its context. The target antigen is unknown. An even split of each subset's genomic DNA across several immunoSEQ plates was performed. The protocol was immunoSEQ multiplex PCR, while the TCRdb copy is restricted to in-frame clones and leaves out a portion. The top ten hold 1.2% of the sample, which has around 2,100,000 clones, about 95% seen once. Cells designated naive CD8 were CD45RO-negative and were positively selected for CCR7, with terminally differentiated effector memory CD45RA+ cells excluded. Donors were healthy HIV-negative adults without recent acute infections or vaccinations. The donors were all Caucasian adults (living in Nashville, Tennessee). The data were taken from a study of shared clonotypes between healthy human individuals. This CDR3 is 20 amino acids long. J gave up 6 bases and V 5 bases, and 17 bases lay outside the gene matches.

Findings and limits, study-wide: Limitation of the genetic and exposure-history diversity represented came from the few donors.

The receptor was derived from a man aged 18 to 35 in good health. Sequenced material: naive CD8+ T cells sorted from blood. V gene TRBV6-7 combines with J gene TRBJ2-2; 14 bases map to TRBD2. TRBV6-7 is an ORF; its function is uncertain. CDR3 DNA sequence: TGTGCCAGCAGTCAACCCTCAAAAAAGACTAGCGGGGGGGCCGCCGGGGAGCTGTTTTTT. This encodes CASSQPSKKTSGGAAGELFF.